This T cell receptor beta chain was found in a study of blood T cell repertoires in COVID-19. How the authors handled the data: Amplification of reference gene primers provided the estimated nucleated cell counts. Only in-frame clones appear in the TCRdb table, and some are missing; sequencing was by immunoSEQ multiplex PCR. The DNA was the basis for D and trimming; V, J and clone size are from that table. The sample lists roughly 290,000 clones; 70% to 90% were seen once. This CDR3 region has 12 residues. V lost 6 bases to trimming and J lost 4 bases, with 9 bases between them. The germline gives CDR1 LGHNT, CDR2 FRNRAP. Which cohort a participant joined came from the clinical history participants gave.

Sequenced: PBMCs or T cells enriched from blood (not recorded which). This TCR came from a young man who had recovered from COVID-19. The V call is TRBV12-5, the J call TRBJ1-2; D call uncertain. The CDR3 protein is CASGERSYGYTF. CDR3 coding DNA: TGTGCTAGTGGCGAGCGATCCTATGGCTACACCTTC.